The clone carrying this T cell receptor beta chain was seen just once. Exclusion criteria comprised uncontrolled infection, other autoimmune disease, pregnancy or lactation. V lost 5 bases and J 4 bases, leaving 11 bases between the germline ends. CDR1 is MGHDK and CDR2 is SYGVNS in the germline V gene. The CDR3 loop spans 13 amino acids. The data are from a study of T cells in Graves' hyperthyroidism and ophthalmopathy. Study summary: Upon initial diagnosis and before any treatment, peripheral blood was collected.

Regions amplified from RNA transcripts were the TCR beta CDR3 regions. Researchers ran a first-round RT-PCR on the TCR CDR3 using the HTBI primer set. TCRdb recomputed calls from the multiplex PCR reads with MiXCR, one row per CDR3 protein. The table records 410,000 or so distinct CDR3 sequences, 14% to 15% of them present only once. The sequence derives from a man between 18 and 35 years old with Graves' ophthalmopathy. Sequencing input: blood. This chain joins TRBV25-1 and TRBJ1-1; D uncertain. The CDR3, as DNA: TGTGCCAGCAGTAAACCCGGGGTCACTGAAGCTTTCTTT. Protein sequence: CASSKPGVTEAFF.